A selection of T cell receptor beta chains follows, all from one sample in a study of a mutant IDH1 vaccine in newly diagnosed glioma. Antigens of these TCRs are unknown. Libraries were prepared by immunoSEQ multiplex PCR; TCRdb keeps only in-frame clonotypes and omits some of them. The sample yields approximately 50,000 clones, under 85% seen once. The sequencing here drew on PBMCs, taken from a glioma patient whose treatment included an IDH1 peptide vaccine. These receptors came from a woman aged 45-59 years with glioma. The CDR3 runs from the conserved cysteine through the conserved F or W. Each record gives: D gene, CDR3 length, clone size, V gene, J gene, CDR3 protein, CDR3 DNA. A D gene is named only where the DNA matches it firmly. Not all rows give a size; the values are once, few, many and, for expanded clones, a class.

d_call: .; cdr3_length: 18; clone_size: .; v_call: TRBV9; j_call: TRBJ1-1; cdr3_aa: CASSEGDRGLNRNTEAFF; cdr3_nt: TGTGCCAGCAGCGAGGGGGACCGGGGGCTCAATAGGAACACTGAAGCTTTCTTT
d_call: TRBD1; cdr3_length: 14; clone_size: .; v_call: TRBV7-9; j_call: TRBJ1-2; cdr3_aa: CASSALGQGDGYTF; cdr3_nt: TGTGCCAGCAGCGCCCTCGGACAGGGGGATGGCTACACCTTC
d_call: TRBD2; cdr3_length: 15; clone_size: once; v_call: TRBV18; j_call: TRBJ2-3; cdr3_aa: CASSPLGGTEDTQYF; cdr3_nt: TGTGCCAGCTCACCACTGGGGGGGACTGAAGATACGCAGTATTTT
d_call: .; cdr3_length: 15; clone_size: .; v_call: TRBV7-9; j_call: TRBJ2-3; cdr3_aa: CASSLGRGIADTQYF; cdr3_nt: TGTGCCAGCAGCTTAGGGAGGGGTATCGCAGATACGCAGTATTTT
d_call: .; cdr3_length: 13; clone_size: .; v_call: TRBV28; j_call: TRBJ2-3; cdr3_aa: CASGSESTDTQYF; cdr3_nt: TGTGCCAGCGGTTCAGAAAGCACAGATACGCAGTATTTT
d_call: .; cdr3_length: 17; clone_size: .; v_call: TRBV29-1; j_call: TRBJ1-3; cdr3_aa: CSVTFGGGSLSGNTIYF; cdr3_nt: TGCAGCGTTACCTTCGGGGGTGGCTCCCTCTCTGGAAACACCATATATTTT
d_call: .; cdr3_length: 12; clone_size: .; v_call: TRBV10-2; j_call: TRBJ1-4; cdr3_aa: CASSVGPQSVFF; cdr3_nt: TGCGCCAGCAGTGTTGGACCTCAAAGTGTGTTTTTT
d_call: .; cdr3_length: 12; clone_size: .; v_call: TRBV11-3; j_call: TRBJ1-1; cdr3_aa: CASSPGTYEAFF; cdr3_nt: TGTGCCAGCAGCCCGGGGACTTATGAAGCTTTCTTT
d_call: .; cdr3_length: 14; clone_size: few; v_call: TRBV25-1; j_call: TRBJ1-1; cdr3_aa: CASSGPGMNTEAFF; cdr3_nt: TGTGCCAGCAGTGGCCCAGGGATGAACACTGAAGCTTTCTTT
d_call: .; cdr3_length: 14; clone_size: .; v_call: TRBV25-1; j_call: TRBJ1-4; cdr3_aa: CASRGSGINEKLFF; cdr3_nt: TGTGCCAGCAGAGGCTCGGGTATTAATGAAAAACTGTTTTTT
d_call: .; cdr3_length: 14; clone_size: .; v_call: TRBV5-6; j_call: TRBJ2-5; cdr3_aa: CASSPGVSSRTQYF; cdr3_nt: TGTGCCAGCAGCCCGGGGGTATCCTCAAGGACCCAGTACTTC
d_call: .; cdr3_length: 16; clone_size: .; v_call: TRBV9; j_call: TRBJ2-1; cdr3_aa: CASSVAPMVRGNEQFF; cdr3_nt: TGTGCCAGCAGCGTAGCCCCTATGGTCCGTGGCAATGAGCAGTTCTTC
d_call: .; cdr3_length: 12; clone_size: few; v_call: TRBV30; j_call: TRBJ1-1; cdr3_aa: CARREMNTEAFF; cdr3_nt: TGTGCCCGGAGGGAAATGAACACTGAAGCTTTCTTT
d_call: TRBD1; cdr3_length: 10; clone_size: .; v_call: TRBV27; j_call: TRBJ2-2; cdr3_aa: CASGRGQLFF; cdr3_nt: TGTGCCAGCGGTAGGGGGCAGCTGTTTTTT
d_call: .; cdr3_length: 14; clone_size: .; v_call: TRBV10-3; j_call: TRBJ1-5; cdr3_aa: CATRVSIFGQPQHF; cdr3_nt: TGTGCCACACGCGTTTCCATATTTGGTCAGCCCCAGCATTTT
d_call: .; cdr3_length: 12; clone_size: .; v_call: TRBV2; j_call: TRBJ1-5; cdr3_aa: CASSPPDQPQHF; cdr3_nt: TGTGCCAGCAGTCCGCCCGATCAGCCCCAGCATTTT
d_call: .; cdr3_length: 12; clone_size: .; v_call: TRBV29-1; j_call: TRBJ1-5; cdr3_aa: CSVAEGGQPQHF; cdr3_nt: TGCAGCGTTGCGGAGGGGGGTCAGCCCCAGCATTTT
d_call: .; cdr3_length: 14; clone_size: .; v_call: TRBV2; j_call: TRBJ2-7; cdr3_aa: CASSEGRALGEQYF; cdr3_nt: TGTGCCAGCAGTGAGGGCAGGGCGCTGGGCGAGCAGTACTTC
d_call: .; cdr3_length: 18; clone_size: .; v_call: TRBV14; j_call: TRBJ2-4; cdr3_aa: CASLTVSGFDEVKNIQYF; cdr3_nt: TGTGCCAGCTTGACCGTATCGGGGTTTGATGAAGTCAAAAACATTCAGTACTTC
d_call: .; cdr3_length: 14; clone_size: .; v_call: TRBV5-4; j_call: TRBJ1-4; cdr3_aa: CASSSAEPNEKLFF; cdr3_nt: TGTGCCAGCAGCTCGGCAGAACCTAATGAAAAACTGTTTTTT
d_call: .; cdr3_length: 13; clone_size: .; v_call: TRBV19; j_call: TRBJ2-1; cdr3_aa: CASRLRGRNEQFF; cdr3_nt: TGTGCCAGTAGATTAAGAGGCCGCAATGAGCAGTTCTTC
d_call: .; cdr3_length: 17; clone_size: few; v_call: TRBV27; j_call: TRBJ1-1; cdr3_aa: CASSFSGGRVTDTEAFF; cdr3_nt: TGTGCCAGCAGTTTCTCTGGGGGGCGTGTCACAGACACTGAAGCTTTCTTT
d_call: .; cdr3_length: 15; clone_size: once; v_call: TRBV6-5; j_call: TRBJ2-2; cdr3_aa: CASRAGGAGTGELFF; cdr3_nt: TGTGCCAGTCGGGCAGGAGGGGCGGGCACCGGGGAGCTGTTTTTT
d_call: .; cdr3_length: 11; clone_size: .; v_call: TRBV29-1; j_call: TRBJ1-1; cdr3_aa: CSGYRGTEAFF; cdr3_nt: TGCAGCGGGTATAGGGGGACTGAAGCTTTCTTT
d_call: .; cdr3_length: 12; clone_size: once; v_call: TRBV30; j_call: TRBJ2-5; cdr3_aa: CAWSESGLEQYF; cdr3_nt: TGTGCCTGGAGCGAGTCGGGATTAGAGCAGTACTTC
d_call: .; cdr3_length: 14; clone_size: .; v_call: TRBV15; j_call: TRBJ1-2; cdr3_aa: CATSGTTGFRGYTF; cdr3_nt: TGTGCCACCAGCGGGACAACAGGGTTTAGAGGCTACACCTTC
d_call: TRBD1; cdr3_length: 13; clone_size: .; v_call: TRBV9; j_call: TRBJ2-1; cdr3_aa: CASNRGTVNEQFF; cdr3_nt: TGTGCCAGCAACAGGGGTACCGTCAATGAGCAGTTCTTC
d_call: TRBD2; cdr3_length: 15; clone_size: .; v_call: TRBV2; j_call: TRBJ2-3; cdr3_aa: CASSAPSGSTDTQYF; cdr3_nt: TGTGCCAGCAGTGCTCCTAGCGGCAGCACAGATACGCAGTATTTT
d_call: .; cdr3_length: 13; clone_size: .; v_call: TRBV4-1; j_call: TRBJ1-2; cdr3_aa: CASSQGSRVGYTF; cdr3_nt: TGCGCCAGCAGCCAAGGCTCACGGGTGGGCTACACCTTC
d_call: .; cdr3_length: 14; clone_size: once; v_call: TRBV2; j_call: TRBJ1-5; cdr3_aa: CASSESRARQPQHF; cdr3_nt: TGTGCCAGCAGTGAGAGTAGGGCAAGGCAGCCCCAGCATTTT
d_call: .; cdr3_length: 14; clone_size: .; v_call: TRBV5-4; j_call: TRBJ1-1; cdr3_aa: CASSLVAMNTEAFF; cdr3_nt: TGTGCCAGCAGCTTGGTGGCAATGAACACTGAAGCTTTCTTT
d_call: TRBD1; cdr3_length: 16; clone_size: .; v_call: TRBV9; j_call: TRBJ2-2; cdr3_aa: CASSTGQGTNTGELFF; cdr3_nt: TGTGCCAGCAGCACAGGACAGGGGACGAACACCGGGGAGCTGTTTTTT
d_call: TRBD1; cdr3_length: 13; clone_size: .; v_call: TRBV5-1; j_call: TRBJ1-1; cdr3_aa: CASSFGTGTEAFF; cdr3_nt: TGCGCCAGCAGCTTCGGGACAGGGACTGAAGCTTTCTTT
d_call: TRBD1; cdr3_length: 14; clone_size: .; v_call: TRBV25-1; j_call: TRBJ2-7; cdr3_aa: CASSEYGGQREQYF; cdr3_nt: TGTGCCAGCAGTGAATATGGGGGACAGCGCGAGCAGTACTTC
d_call: .; cdr3_length: 11; clone_size: .; v_call: TRBV30; j_call: TRBJ2-7; cdr3_aa: CAWRQAYEQYF; cdr3_nt: TGTGCCTGGAGACAAGCTTACGAGCAGTACTTC
d_call: TRBD1; cdr3_length: 14; clone_size: few; v_call: TRBV5-1; j_call: TRBJ1-1; cdr3_aa: CASSLAGGYSEAFF; cdr3_nt: TGCGCCAGCAGCTTAGCAGGGGGCTATTCTGAAGCTTTCTTT
d_call: TRBD1; cdr3_length: 15; clone_size: .; v_call: TRBV9; j_call: TRBJ1-2; cdr3_aa: CASSPRTGQNYGYTF; cdr3_nt: TGTGCCAGCAGCCCCCGGACAGGCCAGAACTATGGCTACACCTTC
d_call: .; cdr3_length: 14; clone_size: .; v_call: TRBV5-1; j_call: TRBJ2-7; cdr3_aa: CASSLDSRVGEQYF; cdr3_nt: TGCGCCAGCAGCTTGGACAGTAGGGTCGGCGAGCAGTACTTC
d_call: TRBD1; cdr3_length: 16; clone_size: .; v_call: TRBV5-6; j_call: TRBJ1-6; cdr3_aa: CASSAGQGFVNSPLHF; cdr3_nt: TGTGCCAGCAGCGCTGGACAGGGTTTCGTTAATTCACCCCTCCACTTT